The next 18 T cell receptor beta chains were all read from a single sample in a study of CD8+CD57+ T cells in acquired aplastic anemia. By flow cytometry, patients selected for sequencing had shown an expansion of CD8+CD57+ cells. Genomic DNA constituted the template upon which TCR beta VDJ and CDR3 profiling was performed. Via MiXCR, TCRdb re-called the reads, giving one row per CDR3 protein. The data show around 170,000 distinct CDR3 sequences, less than 60% seen once. Sequencing was carried out using sorted CD4+, CD8+, or CD8+CD57+ T cells (not recorded which) from PBMCs. The origin of the receptors is a human donor with aplastic anemia.

This chain connects TRBV19 to TRBJ1-2; no definite D call. Germline CDR1 reads LNHDA; CDR2 reads SQIVND (reference sequence). The CDR3 spans 13 residues. Between the trimmed V and J ends, which lost 9 bases and 0 bases, there was a span of 11 bases. CDR3 residues: CASSEASNYGYTF. CDR3 nucleotides: TGTGCCAGCAGTGAAGCATCTAACTATGGCTACACCTTC.

Notes on this clonotype: This likely comes from a read error, as the CDR3 has no conserved phenylalanine or tryptophan at its end. The DNA is omitted, as the CDR3 cannot be located on it reliably, and the CDR3 follows TCRdb's listing. J is TRBJ2-7 and V is TRBV20-1; the D call TRBD2 from the table was never checked on the DNA. Germline values: CDR1 DFQATT, CDR2 SNEGSKA (reference sequence). The CDR3 is 8 residues long, ends included. CDR3 loop: CSARGVAG.

V usage is TRBV10-3 and J usage is TRBJ1-5; D is possibly TRBD1 (5 bases). The germline V gene has CDR1 ENHRY and CDR2 SYGVKD. The length of the CDR3 is 14 residues. Trimming shortened V by 4 bases and J by 5 bases, and 12 bases separated the two germline ends. The CDR3 loop reads CAISAGTEDQPQHF. The CDR3 DNA sequence: TGTGCCATCAGTGCGGGGACCGAGGATCAGCCCCAGCATTTT.

The V gene is TRBV10-3, the J gene TRBJ1-2; weak D call: TRBD1 (5 bases). CDR3 length: 13 amino acids. In germline, CDR1 is ENHRY, CDR2 SYGVKD. Trimming took off 4 bases at V and 6 bases at J, with 12 bases between the two ends. The DNA of the CDR3 is TGTGCCATCAGTGCGCGAGGGGCGAATGGCTACACCTTC. Encoded protein: CAISARGANGYTF.

This clonotype was counted between two and nine times. V and J are TRBV5-1 and TRBJ1-2; tentatively, D is TRBD1 (6 bases). V was trimmed by 4 bases and J by 8 bases, leaving 27 bases between them. CDR1 and CDR2 from the germline V gene are SGHRS and YFSETQ. This CDR3 comprises 17 residues. DNA for the CDR3: TGCGCCAGCAGCCTATTATTTTCCTCCGACAGGTACTTCGGCTACACCTTC. Amino acid sequence: CASSLLFSSDRYFGYTF.

The V gene is TRBV4-2, the J gene TRBJ1-1; TRBD1 matches 8 bases. Germline V gene sequence: CDR1 LGHNA, CDR2 YNFKEQ. V was pared by 2 bases and J by 5 bases, with 13 bases of the junction left unmatched. The CDR3 totals 17 residues. CDR3 nucleotides: TGTGCCAGCAGCCAAATCACCGGGGACAGGCGCTTGACTGAAGCTTTCTTT. This codes for CASSQITGDRRLTEAFF.

CDR3 in DNA: TGTGCTACCTACCCGACGGAGATGAACACTGAAGCTTTCTTT. Its translation: CATYPTEMNTEAFF. J is TRBJ1-1 and V is TRBV10-3; D gene uncertain. The V gene's germline CDR1 is ENHRY and CDR2 SYGVKD. The CDR3 length is 14 residues.

This rearrangement joins TRBV2 to TRBJ2-1, with D unclear. V lost 0 bases, J lost 7 bases, and 10 bases lay in between. From germline, CDR1 is SNHLY and CDR2 FYNNEI. The CDR3 is made up of 14 amino acids. The DNA for the CDR3 is TGTGCCAGCAGTGAAGCGGGCAGCCAAAATGAGCAGTTCTTC. Protein sequence: CASSEAGSQNEQFF. Together with reference TRBV2 and TRBJ2-1, the CDR3 gives the full variable domain: EPEVTQTPSHQVTQMGQEVILRCVPISNHLYFYWYRQILGQKVEFLVSFYNNEISEKSEIFDDQFSVERPDGSNFTLKIRSTKLEDSAMYFCASSEAGSQNEQFFGPGTRLTVL.

V usage is TRBV10-1 and J usage is TRBJ1-6; 10 bases match TRBD1. There are 15 residues in the CDR3. Germline V gene lookup returns CDR1 WNHNN and CDR2 SYGVQD (reference sequence). With V trimmed by 6 bases and J by 5 bases, 4 bases remained unmatched. This CDR3 reads CASSHGQGDNSPLHF. CDR3 in DNA: TGCGCCAGCAGCCATGGACAGGGGGATAATTCACCCCTCCACTTT.

The chain combines TRBV11-3 with TRBJ2-5; 8 nucleotides line up with TRBD1. From germline, CDR1 is SGHNT and CDR2 YENEEA. Trimming at V came to 6 bases and at J to 2 bases, leaving 5 bases not matched to a gene. This CDR3 comprises 14 residues. In DNA form, the CDR3 reads TGTGCCAGCAGTGGACAGGGCAATCAAGAGACCCAGTACTTC. Its protein product is CASSGQGNQETQYF. The full variable domain, its missing parts supplied by reference TRBV11-3 and TRBJ2-5, is EAGVVQSPRYKIIEKKQPVAFWCNPISGHNTLYWYLQNLGQGPELLIRYENEEAVDDSQLPKDRFSAERLKGVDSTLKIQPAELGDSAVYLCASSGQGNQETQYFGPGTRLLVL.

This clonotype came up a few times. The chain has TRBV30 and TRBJ2-7; a weak D match, TRBD2 (7 bases). The CDR3 runs to 13 residues. Germline assignment: CDR1 GTSNPN and CDR2 SVGIG (reference sequence). Between the trimmed V and J ends, which lost 2 bases and 7 bases, there was a span of 15 bases. As DNA, the CDR3 is TGTGCCTGGAGTCGAACAGGGAGGGATGAGCAGTACTTC. Translated, it gives CAWSRTGRDEQYF.

The chain carries TRBV11-1 and TRBJ2-1, with a tentative D call TRBD1 (5 bases). The V gene lost 1 base and the J gene lost 7 bases, with 14 bases spanning the gap. Per germline, CDR1 SGHAT and CDR2 FQDESV (reference sequence). This CDR3 contains 15 residues. This chain's CDR3 is CASSLGPTVSNEQFF. The CDR3 nucleotides are TGTGCCAGCAGCTTAGGACCGACAGTGAGTAATGAGCAGTTCTTC.

This clonotype was recorded many times. The chain links TRBV15 to TRBJ2-1; D may match TRBD1 or TRBD2 (5 bases each). V gave up 0 bases and J gave up 5 bases, with 11 bases separating them. From germline, CDR1 is LNHNV and CDR2 YYDKDF (reference sequence). The CDR3 runs 15 residues. The CDR3 nucleotides read TGTGCCACCAGCAGAGATGGGACGGCTAACAATGAGCAGTTCTTC. This codes for CATSRDGTANNEQFF.

The rearrangement uses TRBV2 and TRBJ1-2; perhaps TRBD1 as D (5 bases). V lost 2 bases, J lost 6 bases, and 19 bases lay in between. CDR1 is SNHLY, CDR2 FYNNEI, per germline. This CDR3 is built from 16 residues. CDR3 coding DNA: TGTGCCAGCAGTGAAAGGATCAATGGGGCGCGGGATGGCTACACCTTC. Translating gives CASSERINGARDGYTF.

This chain links TRBV13 with TRBJ2-3; TRBD1 agrees at 7 bases. Germline CDR1 reads PRHDT; CDR2 reads FYEKMQ (reference sequence). The CDR3 totals 15 residues. V dropped 3 bases and J dropped 0; count of bases not matched to a gene: 3. The CDR3 spells CASSFKQGSTDTQYF. Here the CDR3 DNA reads TGTGCCAGCAGCTTCAAACAGGGGAGCACAGATACGCAGTATTTT.

The rearrangement links TRBV19 to TRBJ2-6, with D possibly TRBD2 on 5 matching bases. Trimming shortened V by 10 bases and J by 0 bases, and 13 bases separated the two germline ends. Germline CDR1 LNHDA, CDR2 SQIVND (reference sequence). This CDR3 spans 15 amino acids. The CDR3 nucleotides read TGTGCCACCAGTATCACTAGCTCTGGGGCCAACGTCCTGACTTTC. It translates to CATSITSSGANVLTF.

The chain couples TRBV10-3 to TRBJ1-2; D not resolved. The V gene's germline CDR1 is ENHRY and CDR2 SYGVKD. Trimming stripped 3 bases from V and 3 bases from J, with 5 bases between. The CDR3 covers 12 residues. CDR3 residues: CAISDEHYGYTF. DNA of the CDR3: TGTGCCATCAGTGACGAGCACTATGGCTACACCTTC.

This clonotype was observed at least ten times. The chain is built from TRBV5-1 and TRBJ2-5; a weak D match, TRBD2 (5 bases). In germline, CDR1 is SGHRS, CDR2 YFSETQ. The ends were cut back, 2 bases at V and 0 bases at J, with 8 bases in the middle. CDR3 size: 14 residues. CDR3 nucleotides: TGCGCCAGCAGCTTCGGGGAGTACCAAGAGACCCAGTACTTC. Translated: CASSFGEYQETQYF.